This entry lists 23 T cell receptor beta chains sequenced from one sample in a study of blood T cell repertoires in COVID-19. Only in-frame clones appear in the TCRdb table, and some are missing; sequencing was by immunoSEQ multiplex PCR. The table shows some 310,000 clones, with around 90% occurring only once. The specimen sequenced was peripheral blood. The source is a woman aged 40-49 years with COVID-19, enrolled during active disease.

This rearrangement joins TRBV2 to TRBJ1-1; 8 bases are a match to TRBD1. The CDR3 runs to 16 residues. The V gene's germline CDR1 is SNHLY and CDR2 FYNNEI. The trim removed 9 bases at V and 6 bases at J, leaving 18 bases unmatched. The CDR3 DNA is TGTGCCAGTGCAGGGGGCGTAAATGCAAATCAGGCTGAAGCTTTCTTT. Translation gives CASAGGVNANQAEAFF. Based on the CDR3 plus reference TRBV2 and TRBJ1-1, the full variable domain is EPEVTQTPSHQVTQMGQEVILRCVPISNHLYFYWYRQILGQKVEFLVSFYNNEISEKSEIFDDQFSVERPDGSNFTLKIRSTKLEDSAMYFCASAGGVNANQAEAFFGQGTRLTVV.

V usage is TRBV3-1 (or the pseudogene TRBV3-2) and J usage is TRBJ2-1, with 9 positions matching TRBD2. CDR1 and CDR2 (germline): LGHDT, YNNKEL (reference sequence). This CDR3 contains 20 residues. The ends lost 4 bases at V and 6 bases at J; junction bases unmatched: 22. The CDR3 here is CASSPLVVSGGNERLNEQFF. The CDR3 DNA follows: TGTGCCAGCAGCCCCCTCGTAGTTAGCGGGGGAAATGAAAGGCTCAATGAGCAGTTCTTC.

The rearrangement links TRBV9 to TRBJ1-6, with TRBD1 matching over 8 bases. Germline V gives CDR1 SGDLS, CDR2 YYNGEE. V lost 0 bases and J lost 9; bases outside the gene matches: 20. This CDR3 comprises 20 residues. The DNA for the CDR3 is TGTGCCAGCAGCGTAGGCCCCGGTGGCAGGGGGCCGAACAGCGGTTCACCCCTCCACTTT. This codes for CASSVGPGGRGPNSGSPLHF.

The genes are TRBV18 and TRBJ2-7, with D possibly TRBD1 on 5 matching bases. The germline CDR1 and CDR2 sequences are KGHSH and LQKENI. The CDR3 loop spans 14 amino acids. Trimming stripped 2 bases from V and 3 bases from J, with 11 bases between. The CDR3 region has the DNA TGTGCCAGCTCACCAGAGACAGCACACTACGAGCAGTACTTC. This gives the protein CASSPETAHYEQYF. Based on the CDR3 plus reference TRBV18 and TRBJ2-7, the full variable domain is NAGVMQNPRHLVRRRGQEARLRCSPMKGHSHVYWYRQLPEEGLKFMVYLQKENIIDESGMPKERFSAEFPKEGPSILRIQQVVRGDSAAYFCASSPETAHYEQYFGPGTRLTVT.

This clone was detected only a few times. CDR3 nucleotide sequence: TGTGCCAGCAGCGTAGATCAGGGACTATACGAGCAGTACTTC. Translation: CASSVDQGLYEQYF. The V gene is TRBV9, the J gene TRBJ2-7; 7 bases map to TRBD2. V gave up 0 bases and J gave up 4 bases; unmatched junction bases: 4. Germline CDR1 reads SGDLS; CDR2 reads YYNGEE. The CDR3 runs 14 residues. Variable domain in full (rest from reference TRBV9 and TRBJ2-7): DSGVTQTPKHLITATGQRVTLRCSPRSGDLSVYWYQQSLDQGLQFLIQYYNGEERAKGNILERFSAQQFPDLHSELNLSSLELGDSALYFCASSVDQGLYEQYFGPGTRLTVT.

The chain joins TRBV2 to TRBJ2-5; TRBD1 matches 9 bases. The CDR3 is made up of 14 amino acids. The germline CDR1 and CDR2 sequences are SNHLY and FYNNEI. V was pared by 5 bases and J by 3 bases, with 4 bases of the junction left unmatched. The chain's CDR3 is CASSPWTGEETQYF. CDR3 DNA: TGTGCCAGCAGTCCCTGGACAGGGGAAGAGACCCAGTACTTC.

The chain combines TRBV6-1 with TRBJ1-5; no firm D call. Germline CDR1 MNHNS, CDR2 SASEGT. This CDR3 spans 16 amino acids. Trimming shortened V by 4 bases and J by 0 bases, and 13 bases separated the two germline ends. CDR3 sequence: CASSVERDYSNQPQHF. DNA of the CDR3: TGTGCCAGCAGTGTGGAACGGGATTATAGCAATCAGCCCCAGCATTTT.

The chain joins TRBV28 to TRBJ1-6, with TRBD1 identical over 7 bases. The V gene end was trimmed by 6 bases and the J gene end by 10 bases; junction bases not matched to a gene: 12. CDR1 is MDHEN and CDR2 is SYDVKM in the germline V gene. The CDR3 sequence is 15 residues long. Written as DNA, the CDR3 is TGTGCCAGCAGCGTCAAGGGGGCCGTTCGGTCACCCCTCCACTTT. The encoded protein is CASSVKGAVRSPLHF.

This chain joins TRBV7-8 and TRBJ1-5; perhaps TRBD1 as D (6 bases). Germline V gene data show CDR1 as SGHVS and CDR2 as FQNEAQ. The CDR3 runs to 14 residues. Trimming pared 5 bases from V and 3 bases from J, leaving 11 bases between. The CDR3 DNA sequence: TGTGCCAGCAGCCCCACAGGGCTCAATCAGCCCCAGCATTTT. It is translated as CASSPTGLNQPQHF.

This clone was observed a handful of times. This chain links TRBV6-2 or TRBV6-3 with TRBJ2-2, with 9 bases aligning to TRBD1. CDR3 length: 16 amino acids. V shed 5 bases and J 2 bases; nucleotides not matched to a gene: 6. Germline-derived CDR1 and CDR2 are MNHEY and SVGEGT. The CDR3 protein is CASSQPGQGNTGELFF. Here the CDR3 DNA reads TGTGCCAGCAGTCAACCGGGACAGGGAAACACCGGGGAGCTGTTTTTT.

The CDR3 DNA reads TGTGCCAGCAGCCTACTGAAGGGGGTGAACACTGAAGCTTTCTTT. Translation gives CASSLLKGVNTEAFF. The chain links TRBV5-4 to TRBJ1-1; possibly TRBD1 for D (6 bases). CDR1 and CDR2 from the germline V gene are SGHNT and YYREEE (reference sequence). The CDR3 contains 15 residues. Trimming took 4 bases from V and 0 from J, leaving 13 bases between them.

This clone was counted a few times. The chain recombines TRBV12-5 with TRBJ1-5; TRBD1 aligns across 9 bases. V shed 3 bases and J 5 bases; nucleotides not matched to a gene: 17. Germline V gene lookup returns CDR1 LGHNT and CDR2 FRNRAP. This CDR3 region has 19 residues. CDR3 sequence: CASGLTLERDRERDQPQHF. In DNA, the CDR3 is TGTGCTAGTGGTTTAACCCTAGAACGGGACAGGGAAAGGGATCAGCCCCAGCATTTT.

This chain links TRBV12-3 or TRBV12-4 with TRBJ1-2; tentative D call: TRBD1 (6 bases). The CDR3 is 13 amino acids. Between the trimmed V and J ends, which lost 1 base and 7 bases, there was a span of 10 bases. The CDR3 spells CASSLGGGFGYTF. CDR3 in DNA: TGTGCCAGCAGTTTAGGAGGGGGTTTTGGCTACACCTTC.

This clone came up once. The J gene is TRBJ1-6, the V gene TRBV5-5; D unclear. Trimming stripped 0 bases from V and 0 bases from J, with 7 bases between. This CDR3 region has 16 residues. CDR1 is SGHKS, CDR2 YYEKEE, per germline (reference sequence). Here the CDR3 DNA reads TGTGCCAGCAGCTTGGATTGGAGCTCCTATAATTCACCCCTCCACTTT. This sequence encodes CASSLDWSSYNSPLHF.

CDR3 coding DNA: TGTGCCAGCAGAATTGAGAGGTACGAGCAGTACTTC. Its protein product is CASRIERYEQYF. V gene TRBV6-6 combines with J gene TRBJ2-7; D not resolved. This CDR3 has 12 amino acids. Germline CDR1 reads MNHNY; CDR2 reads SVGAGI (reference sequence). V lost 6 bases and J 4 bases, leaving 10 bases between the germline ends.

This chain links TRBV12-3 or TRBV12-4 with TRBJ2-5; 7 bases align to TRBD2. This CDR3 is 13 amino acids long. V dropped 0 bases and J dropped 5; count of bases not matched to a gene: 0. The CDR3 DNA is TGTGCCAGCAGTTTAGCGCGGGGGGAGACCCAGTACTTC. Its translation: CASSLARGETQYF.

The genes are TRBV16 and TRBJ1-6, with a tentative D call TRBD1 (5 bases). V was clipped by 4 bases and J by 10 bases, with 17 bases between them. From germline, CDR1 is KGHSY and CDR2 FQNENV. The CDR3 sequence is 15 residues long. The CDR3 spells CASSPIWAGQSPLHF. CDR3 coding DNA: TGTGCCAGCAGCCCTATCTGGGCAGGGCAATCACCCCTCCACTTT.

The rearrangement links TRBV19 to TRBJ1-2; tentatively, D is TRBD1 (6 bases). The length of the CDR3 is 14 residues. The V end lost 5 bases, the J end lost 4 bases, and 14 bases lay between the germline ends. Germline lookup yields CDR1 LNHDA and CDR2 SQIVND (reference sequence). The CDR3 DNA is TGTGCCAGTAGTCCGAGGACAGATACCTATGGCTACACCTTC. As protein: CASSPRTDTYGYTF.

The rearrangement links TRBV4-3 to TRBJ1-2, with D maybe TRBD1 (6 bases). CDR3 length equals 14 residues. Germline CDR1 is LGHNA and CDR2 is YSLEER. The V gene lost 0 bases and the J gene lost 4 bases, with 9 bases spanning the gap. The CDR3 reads CASSQERGGYGYTF. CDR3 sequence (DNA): TGCGCCAGCAGCCAAGAAAGGGGGGGCTATGGCTACACCTTC.

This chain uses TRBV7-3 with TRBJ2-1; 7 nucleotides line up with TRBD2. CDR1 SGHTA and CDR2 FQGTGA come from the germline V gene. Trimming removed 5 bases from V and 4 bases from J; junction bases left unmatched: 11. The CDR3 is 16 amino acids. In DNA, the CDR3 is TGTGCCAGCAGCGCTACCGGGACTACGATTTACAATGAGCAGTTCTTC. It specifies CASSATGTTIYNEQFF.

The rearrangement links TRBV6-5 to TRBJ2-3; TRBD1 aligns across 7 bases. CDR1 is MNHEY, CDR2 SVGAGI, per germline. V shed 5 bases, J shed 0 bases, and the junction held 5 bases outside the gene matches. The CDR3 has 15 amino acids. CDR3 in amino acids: CASSSSTGSTDTQYF. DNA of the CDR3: TGTGCCAGCAGTAGTTCGACAGGGAGCACAGATACGCAGTATTTT.

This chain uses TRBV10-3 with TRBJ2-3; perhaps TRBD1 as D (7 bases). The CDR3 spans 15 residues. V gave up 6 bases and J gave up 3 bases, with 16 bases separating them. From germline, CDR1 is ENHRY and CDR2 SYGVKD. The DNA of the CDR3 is TGTGCCATCAGGGAGGGGCCAGGGGGTACAGATACGCAGTATTTT. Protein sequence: CAIREGPGGTDTQYF.

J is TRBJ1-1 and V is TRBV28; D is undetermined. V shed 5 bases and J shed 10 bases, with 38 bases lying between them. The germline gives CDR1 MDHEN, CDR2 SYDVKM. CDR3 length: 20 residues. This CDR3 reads CASSPYFSGQAGHPKDRAFF. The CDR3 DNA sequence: TGTGCCAGCAGTCCCTACTTCAGTGGCCAAGCGGGTCACCCGAAAGATAGAGCTTTCTTT.